This T cell receptor beta chain was obtained from a study of blood T cell repertoires in COVID-19. Looked up from germline, CDR1 is LGHDT and CDR2 is YNNKEL (reference sequence). The V gene lost 1 base and the J gene lost 1 base, with 10 bases spanning the gap. This CDR3 spans 15 amino acids. The count of this clone is one. In the original workflow: Reference gene primer amplification in the assay estimated nucleated cell counts. The protocol was immunoSEQ multiplex PCR, while the TCRdb copy is restricted to in-frame clones and leaves out a portion. That table furnishes V, J and clone size, whereas the DNA furnished D and trimming. This table holds under 80,000 clones, less than 90% found once.

Source material: peripheral blood. V gene TRBV3-1 (or the pseudogene TRBV3-2) combines with J gene TRBJ2-5; TRBD2 might be the D (7 bases). The origin of this receptor is an elderly man in a cohort sampled during active COVID-19. The CDR3 protein is CASSQVGGLQETQYF. CDR3 nucleotide sequence: TGTGCCAGCAGCCAAGTGGGGGGGCTCCAAGAGACCCAGTACTTC.